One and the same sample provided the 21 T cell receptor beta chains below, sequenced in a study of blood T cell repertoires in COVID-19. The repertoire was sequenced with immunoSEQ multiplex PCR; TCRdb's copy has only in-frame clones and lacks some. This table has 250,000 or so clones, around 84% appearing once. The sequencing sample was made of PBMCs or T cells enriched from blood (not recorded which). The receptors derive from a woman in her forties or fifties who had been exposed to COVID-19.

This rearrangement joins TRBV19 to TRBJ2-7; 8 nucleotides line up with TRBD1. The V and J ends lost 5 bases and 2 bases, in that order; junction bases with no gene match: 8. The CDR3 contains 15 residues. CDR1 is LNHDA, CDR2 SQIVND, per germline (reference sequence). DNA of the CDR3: TGTGCCAGTAGTTTGGGACAGGCTACTACCTACGAGCAGTACTTC. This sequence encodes CASSLGQATTYEQYF. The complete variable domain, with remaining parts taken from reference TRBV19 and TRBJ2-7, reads DGGITQSPKYLFRKEGQNVTLSCEQNLNHDAMYWYRQDPGQGLRLIYYSQIVNDFQKGDIAEGYSVSREKKESFPLTVTSAQKNPTAFYLCASSLGQATTYEQYFGPGTRLTVT.

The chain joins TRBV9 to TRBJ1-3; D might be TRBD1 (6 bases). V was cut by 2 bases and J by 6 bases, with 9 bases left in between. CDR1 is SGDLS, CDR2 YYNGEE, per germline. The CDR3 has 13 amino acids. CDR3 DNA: TGTGCCAGCAGCGTTGACAGGTTAAACACCATATATTTT. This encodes CASSVDRLNTIYF.

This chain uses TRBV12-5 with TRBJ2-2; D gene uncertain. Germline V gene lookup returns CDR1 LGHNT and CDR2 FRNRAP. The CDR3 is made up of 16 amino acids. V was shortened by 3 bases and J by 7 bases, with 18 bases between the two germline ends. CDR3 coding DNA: TGTGCTAGTGGTTTCGCTTCGTGGGCTTCGATCGGGGAGCTGTTTTTT. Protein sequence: CASGFASWASIGELFF.

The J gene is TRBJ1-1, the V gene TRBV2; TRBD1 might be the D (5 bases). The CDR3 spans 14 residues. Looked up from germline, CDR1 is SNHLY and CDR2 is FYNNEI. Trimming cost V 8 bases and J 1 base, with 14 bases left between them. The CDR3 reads CASLGTLKNTEAFF. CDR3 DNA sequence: TGTGCCAGCCTCGGGACTCTAAAGAACACTGAAGCTTTCTTT.

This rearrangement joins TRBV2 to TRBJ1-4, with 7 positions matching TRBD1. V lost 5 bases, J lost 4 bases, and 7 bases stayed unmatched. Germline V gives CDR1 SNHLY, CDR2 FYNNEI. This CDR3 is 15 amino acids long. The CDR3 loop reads CASSLDRAINEKLFF. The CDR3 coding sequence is TGTGCCAGCAGTCTTGACAGGGCCATTAATGAAAAACTGTTTTTT.

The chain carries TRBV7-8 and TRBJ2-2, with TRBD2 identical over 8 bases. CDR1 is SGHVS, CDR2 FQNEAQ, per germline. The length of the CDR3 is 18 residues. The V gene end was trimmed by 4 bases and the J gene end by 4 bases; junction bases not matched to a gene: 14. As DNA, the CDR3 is TGTGCCAGCAGCTCCCTAGGGCCGGGACTAGGAGGCACCGGGGAGCTGTTTTTT. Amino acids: CASSSLGPGLGGTGELFF.

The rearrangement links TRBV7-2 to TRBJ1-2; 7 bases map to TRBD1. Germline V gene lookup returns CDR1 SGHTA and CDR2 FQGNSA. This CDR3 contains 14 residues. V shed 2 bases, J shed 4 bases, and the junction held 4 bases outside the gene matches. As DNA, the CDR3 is TGTGCCAGCAGCTTATCGACAGGGACCTATGGCTACACCTTC. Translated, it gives CASSLSTGTYGYTF.

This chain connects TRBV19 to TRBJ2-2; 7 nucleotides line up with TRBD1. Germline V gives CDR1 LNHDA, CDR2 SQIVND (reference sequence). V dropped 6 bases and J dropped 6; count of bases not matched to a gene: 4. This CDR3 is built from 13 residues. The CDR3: CASSKGGPGELFF. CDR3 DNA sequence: TGTGCCAGTAGCAAAGGGGGCCCCGGGGAGCTGTTTTTT.

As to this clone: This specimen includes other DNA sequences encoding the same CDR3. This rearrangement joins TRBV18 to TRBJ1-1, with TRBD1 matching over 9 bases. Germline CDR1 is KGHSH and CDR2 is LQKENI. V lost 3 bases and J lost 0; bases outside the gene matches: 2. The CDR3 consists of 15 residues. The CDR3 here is CASSPGTGLNTEAFF. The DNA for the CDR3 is TGTGCCAGCTCACCGGGGACAGGGTTGAACACTGAAGCTTTCTTT. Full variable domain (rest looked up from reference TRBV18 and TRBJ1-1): NAGVMQNPRHLVRRRGQEARLRCSPMKGHSHVYWYRQLPEEGLKFMVYLQKENIIDESGMPKERFSAEFPKEGPSILRIQQVVRGDSAAYFCASSPGTGLNTEAFFGQGTRLTVV.

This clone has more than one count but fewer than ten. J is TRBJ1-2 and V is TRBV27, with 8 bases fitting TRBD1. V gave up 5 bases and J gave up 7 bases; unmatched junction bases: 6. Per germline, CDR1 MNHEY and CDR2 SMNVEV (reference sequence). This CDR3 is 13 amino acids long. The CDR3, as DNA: TGTGCCAGCAGTCAGACAGGGGCCGGTGGCTACACCTTC. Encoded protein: CASSQTGAGGYTF.

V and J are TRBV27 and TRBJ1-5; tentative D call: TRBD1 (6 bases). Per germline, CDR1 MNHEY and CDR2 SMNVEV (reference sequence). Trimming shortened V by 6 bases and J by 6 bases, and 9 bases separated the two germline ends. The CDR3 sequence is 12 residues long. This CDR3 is CASSKQGQPQHF. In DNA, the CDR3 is TGTGCCAGCAGCAAACAGGGTCAGCCCCAGCATTTT.

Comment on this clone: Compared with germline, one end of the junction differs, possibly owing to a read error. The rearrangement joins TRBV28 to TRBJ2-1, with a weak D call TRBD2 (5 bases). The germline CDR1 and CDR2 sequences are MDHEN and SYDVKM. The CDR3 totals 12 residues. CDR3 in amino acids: CASKGPRGEEFF. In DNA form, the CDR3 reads TGTGCCAGCAAGGGCCCCCGGGGTGAGGAGTTCTTC. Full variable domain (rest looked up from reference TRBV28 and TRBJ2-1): DVKVTQSSRYLVKRTGEKVFLECVQDMDHENMFWYRQDPGLGLRLIYFSYDVKMKEKGDIPEGYSVSREKKERFSLILESASTNQTSMYLCASKGPRGEEFFGPGTRLTVL.

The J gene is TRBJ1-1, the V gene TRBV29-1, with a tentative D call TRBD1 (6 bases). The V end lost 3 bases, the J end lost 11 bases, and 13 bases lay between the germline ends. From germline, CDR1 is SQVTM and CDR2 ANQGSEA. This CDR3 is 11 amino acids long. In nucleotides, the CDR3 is TGCAGCGTTGATGGTGGGAGGGGGGCTTTCTTT. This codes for CSVDGGRGAFF.

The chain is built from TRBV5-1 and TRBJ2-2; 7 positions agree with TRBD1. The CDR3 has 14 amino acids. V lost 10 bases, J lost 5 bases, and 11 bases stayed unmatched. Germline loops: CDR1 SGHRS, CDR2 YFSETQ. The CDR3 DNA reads TGCGCCTGTAACAGGGGCCCAGGAACCGGGGAGCTGTTTTTT. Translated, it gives CACNRGPGTGELFF.

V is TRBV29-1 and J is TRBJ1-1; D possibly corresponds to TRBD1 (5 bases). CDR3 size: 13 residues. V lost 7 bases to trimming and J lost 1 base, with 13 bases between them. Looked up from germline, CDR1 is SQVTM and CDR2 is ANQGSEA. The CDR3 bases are TGCAGCGCCTTCCCGGGGGGGAACACTGAAGCTTTCTTT. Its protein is CSAFPGGNTEAFF.

CDR3 protein: CSASAGTSNKETQYF. In DNA form, the CDR3 reads TGCAGTGCTAGTGCCGGGACTAGTAATAAAGAGACCCAGTACTTC. This chain links TRBV20-1 with TRBJ2-5, with 8 bases lining up with TRBD2. V trimming: 3 bases; J trimming: 3 bases; junction bases outside the gene matches: 9. This CDR3 region has 15 residues. Germline CDR1 and CDR2: DFQATT and SNEGSKA (reference sequence).

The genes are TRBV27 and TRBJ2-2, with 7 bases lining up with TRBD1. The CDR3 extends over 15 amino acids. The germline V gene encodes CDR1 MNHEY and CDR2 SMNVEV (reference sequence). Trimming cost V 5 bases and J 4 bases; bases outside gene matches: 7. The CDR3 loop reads CASSIDRDGTGELFF. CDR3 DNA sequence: TGTGCCAGCAGTATTGACAGGGACGGCACCGGGGAGCTGTTTTTT.

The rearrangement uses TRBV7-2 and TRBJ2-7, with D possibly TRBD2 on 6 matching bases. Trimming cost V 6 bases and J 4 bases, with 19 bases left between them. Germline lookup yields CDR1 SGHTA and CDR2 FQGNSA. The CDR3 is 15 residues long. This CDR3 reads CASSRVGGPLYEQYF. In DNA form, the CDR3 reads TGTGCCAGCAGTCGGGTGGGGGGTCCATTATACGAGCAGTACTTC.

CDR3 coding DNA: TGTGCCAGCAGTTACTCGACGGCCCGAGGGCCCCAGCATTTT. This encodes CASSYSTARGPQHF. The chain has TRBV6-2 or TRBV6-3 and TRBJ1-5; D remains unclear. V lost 0 bases, J lost 9 bases, and 12 bases lay in between. Germline lookup yields CDR1 MNHEY and CDR2 SVGEGT. CDR3 length: 14 amino acids.

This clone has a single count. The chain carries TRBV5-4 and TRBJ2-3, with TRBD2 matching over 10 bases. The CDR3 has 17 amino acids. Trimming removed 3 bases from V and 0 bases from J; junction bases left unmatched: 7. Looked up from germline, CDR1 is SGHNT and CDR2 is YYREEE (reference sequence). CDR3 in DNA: TGTGCCAGCAGCTCCGGGGGGACTAGCGCTAGCACAGATACGCAGTATTTT. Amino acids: CASSSGGTSASTDTQYF.

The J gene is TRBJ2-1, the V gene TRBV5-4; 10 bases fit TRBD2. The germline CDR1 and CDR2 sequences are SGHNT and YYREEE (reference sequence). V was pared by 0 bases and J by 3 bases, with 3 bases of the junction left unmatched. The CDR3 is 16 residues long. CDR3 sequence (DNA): TGTGCCAGCAGCTTGGTTCGGACTAGCGGCTACAATGAGCAGTTCTTC. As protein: CASSLVRTSGYNEQFF.